This T cell receptor beta chain was profiled in a study of CD8 T cells in Susac syndrome. The multiple sclerosis control group was made up of treatment-naive patients with stable or active relapsing-remitting disease. This CDR3 is built from 12 residues. Trimming shortened V by 8 bases and J by 8 bases, and 14 bases separated the two germline ends. CDR1 is MGHRA, CDR2 YSYEKL, per germline. Random-hexamer reverse transcription was applied to 0.5 to 1 ug RNA. Multiplex immunoSEQ PCR targeted 54 Vbeta and 13 Jbeta TCR beta segments. In TCRdb, the immunoSEQ multiplex PCR reads were re-called with MiXCR into one record per CDR3 protein. The table lists over 150,000 distinct CDR3 sequences, over 85% of them singletons.

The chain couples TRBV4-1 to TRBJ2-3; a weak D match, TRBD1 (5 bases). This TCR was sampled from a human donor with multiple sclerosis. Sequenced sample: CD4+ T cells from PBMCs. CDR3 region: CASLAGRGTQYF. The CDR3 region has the DNA TGCGCCAGCCTGGCAGGAAGGGGTACGCAGTATTTT.